These 9 T cell receptor beta chains share one sample of origin, sequenced in a study of T-cell reconstitution after alpha-beta-depleted transplantation in children. As it was prepared, the TCRbeta library received unique molecular identifiers. TCRdb re-derived calls from the PCR reads in MiXCR, one entry per CDR3 protein. The sample includes some 26,000 distinct CDR3 sequences, around 17% seen only once; the top ten take 35%. The material sequenced was PBMCs, mostly from graft donor cells, taken 60 days after TCRalphabeta/CD19-depleted stem cell transplant. Receptors originate from a male patient under 10 years old who had a stem cell transplant for acute lymphoblastic leukemia, so the T cells may come from the graft donor.

The chain links TRBV3-1 to TRBJ2-2; 11 bases match TRBD2. CDR1 and CDR2 from the germline V gene are LGHDT and YNNKEL (reference sequence). Germline trimming cut 11 bases from V and 4 bases from J; bases unmatched to any gene: 21. This CDR3 is 19 amino acids long. This CDR3 reads CACSPRAVAGGQSTGELFF. CDR3 sequence (DNA): TGTGCCTGCTCCCCCCGGGCCGTAGCGGGGGGGCAAAGCACCGGGGAGCTGTTTTTT.

The rearrangement links TRBV30 to TRBJ2-7, with TRBD2 as a possible D gene (6 bases). Germline assignment: CDR1 GTSNPN and CDR2 SVGIG (reference sequence). The CDR3 is 14 amino acids. V was trimmed by 1 base and J by 4 bases, leaving 14 bases between them. In DNA, the CDR3 is TGTGCCTGGAGTGGGGACCCGGCGGGATACGAGCAGTACTTC. Translated: CAWSGDPAGYEQYF.

This chain joins TRBV20-1 and TRBJ2-7; no reliable D call. The CDR3 covers 14 residues. The germline V gene has CDR1 DFQATT and CDR2 SNEGSKA (reference sequence). Trimming shortened V by 0 bases and J by 3 bases, and 12 bases separated the two germline ends. CDR3 protein: CSARDRRYNYEQYF. DNA of the CDR3: TGCAGTGCTAGAGATCGCAGATACAACTACGAGCAGTACTTC.

This clonotype came up a few times. The chain recombines TRBV28 with TRBJ2-7; TRBD2 might be the D (7 bases). Trimming took off 9 bases at V and 9 bases at J, with 18 bases between the two ends. The CDR3 totals 12 residues. CDR1 is MDHEN and CDR2 is SYDVKM in the germline V gene. In DNA form, the CDR3 reads TGTGCCAGTACTAGGGGGGGTGGTGGGCAGTACTTC. This gives the protein CASTRGGGGQYF.

In its sample, this clonotype was seen a few times. V usage is TRBV20-1 and J usage is TRBJ2-1; TRBD1 is a possible D gene (6 bases). V was trimmed by 2 bases and J by 6 bases, leaving 14 bases between them. The CDR3 extends over 14 amino acids. Germline V CDR1 and CDR2: DFQATT, SNEGSKA (reference sequence). Written as DNA, the CDR3 is TGCAGTGCTAGACTGGCAGGGGCGCCCAATGAGCAGTTCTTC. It specifies CSARLAGAPNEQFF.

With respect to this clonotype: Because it lacks the conserved phenylalanine or tryptophan at the end, this CDR3 is likely a read error. The DNA of the CDR3 is TGTGCCAGCAGCCCCCGGATAGAGACCGGGGAGCTGTTTTGT. Residues: CASSPRIETGELFC. The rearrangement links TRBV5-4 to TRBJ2-2; the D is unclear. Trimming removed 4 bases at V and 5 bases at J, with 12 bases between. CDR1 and CDR2 from the germline V gene are SGHNT and YYREEE (reference sequence). The CDR3 contains 14 residues.

This clonotype was counted once. The J gene is TRBJ1-2, the V gene TRBV5-6; D is unresolved. The length of the CDR3 is 14 residues. V was cut by 0 bases and J by 6 bases, with 12 bases left in between. CDR1 and CDR2 (germline): SGHDT, YYEEEE. In nucleotides, the CDR3 is TGTGCCAGCAGCTTGGCCTTGGGTTTCGATGGCTACACCTTC. Residues: CASSLALGFDGYTF.

The rearrangement joins TRBV6-5 to TRBJ2-6; no clear D gene. The CDR3 covers 16 residues. V was cut by 5 bases and J by 0 bases, with 11 bases left in between. In germline, CDR1 is MNHEY, CDR2 SVGAGI. The CDR3 nucleotides are TGTGCCAGCAGTCCCTCGACTTTCTCTGGGGCCAACGTCCTGACTTTC. Residues: CASSPSTFSGANVLTF.

This clonotype was picked up a small number of times. J is TRBJ2-3 and V is TRBV9, with D perhaps TRBD2 (7 bases). Trimming pared 0 bases from V and 6 bases from J, leaving 29 bases between. This CDR3 is 20 amino acids long. CDR1 is SGDLS and CDR2 is YYNGEE in the germline V gene. The CDR3 is CASSVDLQDGWGGRRDTQYF. CDR3 bases: TGTGCCAGCAGCGTAGACCTCCAGGACGGATGGGGGGGCAGAAGGGATACGCAGTATTTT. The complete variable domain, with remaining parts taken from reference TRBV9 and TRBJ2-3, reads DSGVTQTPKHLITATGQRVTLRCSPRSGDLSVYWYQQSLDQGLQFLIQYYNGEERAKGNILERFSAQQFPDLHSELNLSSLELGDSALYFCASSVDLQDGWGGRRDTQYFGPGTRLTVL.